These 6 T cell receptor beta chains came from one sample sequenced in a study of graft-versus-host responses after intestinal transplantation. Clones were sequenced by immunoSEQ multiplex PCR, and TCRdb holds only the in-frame ones, with some missing. The sample consists of approximately 60,000 clones, over 85% of them appearing once. The sequencing here drew on PBMCs, taken 26 days after transplant. Receptors originate from a human patient who received an intestinal transplant, so some T cells may come from the graft donor.

The chain has TRBV13 and TRBJ1-1, with D unclear. The length of the CDR3 is 12 residues. V dropped 11 bases and J dropped 1 base, with 11 bases sitting between them. The germline V gene encodes CDR1 PRHDT and CDR2 FYEKMQ (reference sequence). The CDR3 loop reads CAPVLSNTEAFF. Written as DNA, the CDR3 is TGTGCCCCGGTTTTATCGAACACTGAAGCTTTCTTT. Filled out from reference TRBV13 and TRBJ1-1, the complete variable domain reads AAGVIQSPRHLIKEKRETATLKCYPIPRHDTVYWYQQGPGQDPQFLISFYEKMQSDKGSIPDRFSAQQFSDYHSELNMSSLELGDSALYFCAPVLSNTEAFFGQGTRLTVV.

The chain uses TRBV2 and TRBJ2-2; a weak D match, TRBD2 (6 bases). The V gene lost 10 bases and the J gene lost 1 base, with 13 bases spanning the gap. This CDR3 is built from 14 residues. Germline loops: CDR1 SNHLY, CDR2 FYNNEI. CDR3 coding DNA: TGTGCCACCACCCGGGACTGGAACACCGGGGAGCTGTTTTTT. It specifies CATTRDWNTGELFF.

This clone was picked up one time. The chain employs TRBV29-1 and TRBJ1-4; TRBD1 is a possible D gene (5 bases). CDR1 SQVTM and CDR2 ANQGSEA come from the germline V gene. With 5 bases removed from V and 4 bases from J, the gap between germline ends came to 8 bases. The CDR3 length is 12 residues. CDR3 sequence: CSVLGGNEKLFF. Written as DNA, the CDR3 is TGCAGCGTTTTGGGGGGTAATGAAAAACTGTTTTTT. The whole variable domain, filled in from reference TRBV29-1 and TRBJ1-4, reads SAVISQKPSRDICQRGTSLTIQCQVDSQVTMMFWYRQQPGQSLTLIATANQGSEATYESGFVIDKFPISRPNLTFSTLTVSNMSPEDSSIYLCSVLGGNEKLFFGSGTQLSVL.

The V gene is TRBV27, the J gene TRBJ2-7; 10 nucleotides agree with TRBD1. Germline assignment: CDR1 MNHEY and CDR2 SMNVEV (reference sequence). After removal of 2 bases from V and 4 bases from J, the junction contained 2 bases not matched to a gene. The CDR3 is made up of 14 amino acids. The CDR3 nucleotides read TGTGCCAGCAGTTTAGGGGACAGGGGATACGAGCAGTACTTC. The encoded protein is CASSLGDRGYEQYF.

This clone is a singleton in its sample. The genes are TRBV11-2 and TRBJ2-7, with TRBD2 matching over 13 bases. Trimming removed 2 bases from V and 5 bases from J; junction bases left unmatched: 6. The CDR3 contains 16 residues. Germline values: CDR1 SGHAT, CDR2 FQNNGV. In nucleotides, the CDR3 is TGTGCCAGCAGCTTAAACCCTGGACTAGCGGGAGACGAGCAGTACTTC. It encodes CASSLNPGLAGDEQYF.

The CDR3 DNA is TGTGCCAGCAGTTTGAGCGCGAACACTGAAGCTTTCTTT. It encodes CASSLSANTEAFF. The J gene is TRBJ1-1, the V gene TRBV27; no definite D call. The V and J ends lost 3 bases and 1 base respectively, with 6 bases between them. The germline gives CDR1 MNHEY, CDR2 SMNVEV (reference sequence). The CDR3 length is 13 residues.